A few counts support the clone carrying this T cell receptor (beta chain). Per the germline V gene, CDR1 is MNHEY and CDR2 is SMNVEV (reference sequence). With 6 bases removed from V and 2 bases from J, the gap between germline ends came to 23 bases. The CDR3 extends over 19 amino acids. This record comes from a study of blood T cell repertoires in COVID-19. Background on the study: COVID-19 samples from acute and convalescent phases originated in the United States, Italy and Spain.

Original handling: Estimated nucleated cell counts came from reference gene primer amplification. Generated by immunoSEQ multiplex PCR, the TCRdb table keeps only in-frame clones and is missing some. D and trimming come from the DNA, and the V and J calls and clone size come from that table. The table lists around 190,000 clones, 85% to 90% of them singletons. The specimen was peripheral blood. This clonotype was sampled from a man between 65 and 85 years old with active or convalescent COVID-19. The chain uses TRBV27 and TRBJ2-6, with D maybe TRBD2 (7 bases). The CDR3 sequence: CASSQLGVGRGTGANVLTF. CDR3 sequence (DNA): TGTGCCAGCAGCCAGTTAGGGGTAGGGAGGGGGACTGGGGCCAACGTCCTGACTTTC.